This entry lists 21 T cell receptor beta chains sequenced from one sample in a study of PD-L1 blockade in urothelial cancer. As for time point: peripheral blood 6 weeks after treatment start. Profiled with immunoSEQ multiplex PCR; TCRdb holds only in-frame clones, not every one. The sample comprises more than 45,000 clones, roughly 80% of which are singletons, and 8.8% rests with the top ten. The input for sequencing was PBMCs, taken around atezolizumab (anti-PD-L1) treatment. These receptors all stem from a man aged 65 to 85 with urothelial cancer.

The genes are TRBV18 and TRBJ2-1; 11 bases fit TRBD2. The trim removed 3 bases at V and 1 base at J, leaving 2 bases unmatched. The germline CDR1 and CDR2 sequences are KGHSH and LQKENI. CDR3 size: 16 residues. DNA for the CDR3: TGTGCCAGCTCACCTGGGACTAGCGGTTCCTACAATGAGCAGTTCTTC. Encoded protein: CASSPGTSGSYNEQFF. Together with reference TRBV18 and TRBJ2-1, the CDR3 gives the full variable domain: NAGVMQNPRHLVRRRGQEARLRCSPMKGHSHVYWYRQLPEEGLKFMVYLQKENIIDESGMPKERFSAEFPKEGPSILRIQQVVRGDSAAYFCASSPGTSGSYNEQFFGPGTRLTVL.

This chain uses TRBV2 with TRBJ2-5; 7 nucleotides agree with TRBD1. CDR1 is SNHLY, CDR2 FYNNEI, per germline. Germline trimming cut 0 bases from V and 1 base from J; bases unmatched to any gene: 11. The CDR3 is made up of 18 amino acids. The CDR3 DNA follows: TGTGCCAGCAGTGAAGCGCTTCTAAGGACAGGCCTCCAAGAGACCCAGTACTTC. Translated: CASSEALLRTGLQETQYF. The full variable domain, completed using reference TRBV2 and TRBJ2-5, is EPEVTQTPSHQVTQMGQEVILRCVPISNHLYFYWYRQILGQKVEFLVSFYNNEISEKSEIFDDQFSVERPDGSNFTLKIRSTKLEDSAMYFCASSEALLRTGLQETQYFGPGTRLLVL.

This chain links TRBV25-1 with TRBJ1-2, with D uncertain. Germline CDR1 MGHDK, CDR2 SYGVNS. The CDR3 runs to 13 residues. Trimming took 4 bases from V and 0 from J, leaving 6 bases between them. The CDR3, as DNA: TGTGCCAGCAGTGTCGGAGCTAACTATGGCTACACCTTC. It codes for CASSVGANYGYTF.

The chain employs TRBV20-1 and TRBJ2-5; D not certain. V dropped 4 bases and J dropped 4 bases, with 7 bases sitting between them. The CDR3 spans 11 residues. Germline V gene sequence: CDR1 DFQATT, CDR2 SNEGSKA (reference sequence). The CDR3 sequence: CSAIIGETQYF. The CDR3 DNA reads TGCAGTGCTATCATCGGAGAGACCCAGTACTTC.

The V gene is TRBV7-2, the J gene TRBJ2-7, with 12 nucleotides matching TRBD2. Per germline, CDR1 SGHTA and CDR2 FQGNSA. This CDR3 contains 16 residues. The junction had 7 bases not matched to a gene; V was cut back by 1 base and J by 6 bases. This CDR3 reads CASSLGLAGGPSEQYF. The CDR3 DNA reads TGTGCCAGCAGCTTAGGGCTAGCGGGAGGGCCTAGCGAGCAGTACTTC.

The chain has TRBV7-8 and TRBJ2-5; D is perhaps TRBD1 (6 bases). From germline, CDR1 is SGHVS and CDR2 FQNEAQ. Trimming took off 5 bases at V and 2 bases at J, with 15 bases between the two ends. The CDR3 runs to 15 residues. CDR3 bases: TGTGCCAGCAGCCCGGTGGGGACACCACAAGAGACCCAGTACTTC. Amino acid sequence: CASSPVGTPQETQYF.

V gene TRBV7-8 combines with J gene TRBJ2-3; TRBD2 might be the D (6 bases). Trimming pared 8 bases from V and 0 bases from J, leaving 21 bases between. The germline V gene has CDR1 SGHVS and CDR2 FQNEAQ. The length of the CDR3 is 17 residues. Written as DNA, the CDR3 is TGTGCCAGCCACGTGGCGGGGACTGCCTCTAGCACAGATACGCAGTATTTT. It specifies CASHVAGTASSTDTQYF.

The gene calls are TRBV27 and TRBJ2-7; 8 bases agree with TRBD1. Germline V gives CDR1 MNHEY, CDR2 SMNVEV (reference sequence). V gave up 0 bases and J gave up 0 bases; unmatched junction bases: 4. The CDR3 contains 16 residues. This CDR3 is CASSLSWTGSSYEQYF. CDR3 nucleotide sequence: TGTGCCAGCAGTTTATCATGGACAGGGAGCTCCTACGAGCAGTACTTC.

This clone occurred once. The J gene is TRBJ1-2, the V gene TRBV19; D call uncertain. V was cut by 7 bases and J by 0 bases, with 9 bases left in between. The V gene's germline CDR1 is LNHDA and CDR2 SQIVND (reference sequence). The CDR3 consists of 13 residues. The CDR3 DNA reads as TGTGCCAGTAAACCGAGTTCTAACTATGGCTACACCTTC. It is translated as CASKPSSNYGYTF. Supplemented by reference TRBV19 and TRBJ1-2, the full variable domain reads DGGITQSPKYLFRKEGQNVTLSCEQNLNHDAMYWYRQDPGQGLRLIYYSQIVNDFQKGDIAEGYSVSREKKESFPLTVTSAQKNPTAFYLCASKPSSNYGYTFGSGTRLTVV.

The chain joins TRBV14 to TRBJ1-4; D call uncertain. The CDR3 loop spans 11 amino acids. V was clipped by 4 bases and J by 5 bases, with 2 bases between them. Germline loops: CDR1 SGHDN, CDR2 FVKESK. CDR3 amino acids: CASSLNEKLFF. CDR3 DNA: TGTGCCAGCAGCCTAAATGAAAAACTGTTTTTT.

The chain is built from TRBV5-1 and TRBJ2-1; TRBD1 might be the D (6 bases). Trimming shortened V by 1 base and J by 5 bases, and 13 bases separated the two germline ends. The V gene's germline CDR1 is SGHRS and CDR2 YFSETQ. CDR3 length: 15 amino acids. CDR3 sequence reads: CASSLSAGVNNEQFF. The DNA for the CDR3 is TGCGCCAGCAGCTTGTCGGCAGGGGTAAACAATGAGCAGTTCTTC.

This clone has a single count. The chain combines TRBV28 with TRBJ2-3, with D possibly TRBD2 on 7 matching bases. From germline, CDR1 is MDHEN and CDR2 SYDVKM. The CDR3 length is 20 residues. Deletions cut 5 bases from V and 5 bases from J, with 32 bases between. In DNA form, the CDR3 reads TGTGCCAGCAGTCCCTTCCTTGGCCGGGACTACAGGGAGAGGAGAGATACGCAGTATTTT. Protein: CASSPFLGRDYRERRDTQYF. The full variable domain, rest sourced from reference TRBV28 and TRBJ2-3, is DVKVTQSSRYLVKRTGEKVFLECVQDMDHENMFWYRQDPGLGLRLIYFSYDVKMKEKGDIPEGYSVSREKKERFSLILESASTNQTSMYLCASSPFLGRDYRERRDTQYFGPGTRLTVL.

V gene TRBV27 combines with J gene TRBJ2-7; D not certain. Germline-derived CDR1 and CDR2 are MNHEY and SMNVEV (reference sequence). V was shortened by 8 bases and J by 3 bases, with 20 bases between the two germline ends. The CDR3 is 15 amino acids. CDR3 sequence (DNA): TGTGCCAGCCGTTACTTCTCCGCGACAAGCTACGAGCAGTACTTC. This codes for CASRYFSATSYEQYF.

V usage is TRBV18 and J usage is TRBJ2-6; tentatively, D is TRBD1 (6 bases). This CDR3 region has 19 residues. The germline V gene has CDR1 KGHSH and CDR2 LQKENI. The V end lost 2 bases, the J end lost 0 bases, and 17 bases lay between the germline ends. The CDR3 region has the DNA TGTGCCAGCTCACCATTTTGGGGGCGAACACTCTCTGGGGCCAACGTCCTGACTTTC. Amino acids: CASSPFWGRTLSGANVLTF. The whole variable domain, remainder taken from reference TRBV18 and TRBJ2-6, is NAGVMQNPRHLVRRRGQEARLRCSPMKGHSHVYWYRQLPEEGLKFMVYLQKENIIDESGMPKERFSAEFPKEGPSILRIQQVVRGDSAAYFCASSPFWGRTLSGANVLTFGAGSRLTVL.

The V gene is TRBV5-1, the J gene TRBJ2-7, with 14 bases matching TRBD2. The CDR3 contains 16 residues. Germline V gene data show CDR1 as SGHRS and CDR2 as YFSETQ. J lost 3 bases, V lost 4 bases, and 6 bases had no gene match. For the CDR3, the DNA is TGCGCCAGCAGCCCCGGGACTAGCGGGGGAGACTACGAGCAGTACTTC. It codes for CASSPGTSGGDYEQYF.

J is TRBJ1-4 and V is TRBV12-1; the table's D call of TRBD1 was not tested on the DNA. TRBV12-1 corresponds to a pseudogene. This CDR3 region has 14 residues. The CDR3 region has the DNA TGTGCCAGCAGCTACGACAGGGGGGATGAAAAACTGTTTTTT. Translating it yields CASSYDRGDEKLFF.

The rearrangement links TRBV5-4 to TRBJ2-3; a weak D match, TRBD1 (6 bases). CDR1 SGHNT and CDR2 YYREEE come from the germline V gene (reference sequence). The V and J ends lost 0 bases and 4 bases respectively, with 12 bases between them. The CDR3 consists of 15 residues. CDR3 region: CASSLGIAGADTQYF. CDR3 coding DNA: TGTGCCAGCAGCTTGGGTATCGCAGGGGCAGATACGCAGTATTTT.

This sequence joins TRBV7-9 and TRBJ1-2; D ambiguous. This CDR3 comprises 15 residues. Germline V gene data show CDR1 as SEHNR and CDR2 as FQNEAQ (reference sequence). With 0 bases removed from V and 1 base from J, the gap between germline ends came to 9 bases. CDR3 sequence: CASSLASASNYGYTF. DNA for the CDR3: TGTGCCAGCAGCTTAGCCAGCGCGAGTAACTATGGCTACACCTTC. The full variable domain, in which reference TRBV7-9 and TRBJ1-2 provide the parts outside the CDR3, is DTGVSQNPRHKITKRGQNVTFRCDPISEHNRLYWYRQTLGQGPEFLTYFQNEAQLEKSRLLSDRFSAERPKGSFSTLEIQRTEQGDSAMYLCASSLASASNYGYTFGSGTRLTVV.

V is TRBV16 and J is TRBJ1-2; 9 bases fit TRBD1. Trimming took 0 bases from V and 7 from J; bases not matched to a gene: 9. From germline, CDR1 is KGHSY and CDR2 FQNENV. This CDR3 is built from 16 residues. The CDR3 sequence is CASSQSQVQGAAGYTF. CDR3 DNA sequence: TGTGCCAGCAGCCAATCTCAGGTACAGGGGGCAGCTGGCTACACCTTC.

This chain connects TRBV10-1 to TRBJ2-5; D ambiguous. Germline V gene sequence: CDR1 WNHNN, CDR2 SYGVQD (reference sequence). The CDR3 contains 13 residues. V lost 0 bases and J lost 7, with 9 bases in between. For the CDR3, the DNA is TGCGCCAGCAGTGAGTCTGGCCGTTTGACCCAGTACTTC. Residues: CASSESGRLTQYF.

A few counts support this clone. The chain employs TRBV14 and TRBJ2-3; 15 nucleotides align to TRBD2. Germline values: CDR1 SGHDN, CDR2 FVKESK. Trimming removed 3 bases from V and 10 bases from J; junction bases left unmatched: 5. This CDR3 comprises 15 residues. The CDR3 nucleotides are TGTGCCAGCAGCCAGGGACTAGCGGGAGGAATCCCGCAGTATTTT. Translated, it gives CASSQGLAGGIPQYF. The whole variable domain, remainder taken from reference TRBV14 and TRBJ2-3, is EAGVTQFPSHSVIEKGQTVTLRCDPISGHDNLYWYRRVMGKEIKFLLHFVKESKQDESGMPNNRFLAERTGGTYSTLKVQPAELEDSGVYFCASSQGLAGGIPQYFGPGTRLTVL.